This TCR beta chain was sequenced in a study of blood T cells in healthy people across ages. Study outcomes and limitations: Age brought a roughly linear fall in TCR beta diversity measured per million T cells.

This clonotype was recorded many times. What it binds is unknown. This CDR3 contains 15 residues. Germline V CDR1 and CDR2: LGHDT, YNNKEL (reference sequence). V was pared by 6 bases and J by 8 bases, with 13 bases of the junction left unmatched. Next came a second PCR, run for about 6 to 11 cycles, which used a sample-barcoded 5' primer along with a J-beta primer mix. Every cDNA was tagged by a template-switch adaptor with 12 random nucleotides. MiXCR was run by TCRdb on the 5' RACE reads, yielding one entry per CDR3 protein. The sample has around 1,500,000 distinct CDR3 sequences, 28% seen once. The source material was blood. The chain has TRBV3-1 and TRBJ2-4; 7 positions match TRBD1. This clonotype was sampled from a woman younger than 45 in good health. The CDR3 reads CASRPPRQGRDIQYF. The CDR3 bases are TGTGCCAGCAGGCCACCAAGACAGGGAAGGGACATTCAGTACTTC.